This T cell receptor beta chain derives from a study of identical twins. This clonotype turned up a few times. TCRdb re-called the 5' RACE reads through MiXCR, storing one row per CDR3 protein. The data show 690,000 or so distinct CDR3 sequences, around 8.6% seen once. These data also formed part of another study, on yellow fever vaccine responses in identical twins.

The receptor comes from a woman aged 18-29 years in good health. The specimen sequenced was PBMCs.

CDR3 amino acids: CASSLLSGGTYNEQFF. CDR3 sequence (DNA): TGTGCCAGCAGCTTATTGTCTGGGGGGACCTACAATGAGCAGTTCTTC. The chain is built from TRBV11-2 and TRBJ2-1, with D tentatively TRBD2 (6 bases). Germline CDR1 and CDR2: SGHAT and FQNNGV. V was clipped by 2 bases and J by 2 bases, with 13 bases between them. This CDR3 is 16 amino acids long.